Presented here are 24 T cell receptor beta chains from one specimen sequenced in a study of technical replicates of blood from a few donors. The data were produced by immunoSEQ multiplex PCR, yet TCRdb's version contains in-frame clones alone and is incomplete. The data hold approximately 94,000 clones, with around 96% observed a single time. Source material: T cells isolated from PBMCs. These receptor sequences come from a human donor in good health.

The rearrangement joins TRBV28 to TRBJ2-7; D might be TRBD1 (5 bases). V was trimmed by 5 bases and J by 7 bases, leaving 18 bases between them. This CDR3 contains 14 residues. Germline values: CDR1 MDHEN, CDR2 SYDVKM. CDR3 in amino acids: CASSRGSSLIEQYF. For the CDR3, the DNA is TGTGCCAGCAGTAGGGGATCTTCCCTGATAGAGCAGTACTTC.

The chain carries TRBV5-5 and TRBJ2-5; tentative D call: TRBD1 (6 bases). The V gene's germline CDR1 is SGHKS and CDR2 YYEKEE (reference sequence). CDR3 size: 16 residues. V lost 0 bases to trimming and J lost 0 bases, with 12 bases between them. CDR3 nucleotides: TGTGCCAGCAGCTTGGACAGGGTCCCGTACCAAGAGACCCAGTACTTC. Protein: CASSLDRVPYQETQYF.

CDR3 coding DNA: TGTGCCAGCAGCTTCGGTAGAAACCCCTACGAGCAGTACTTC. Translation gives CASSFGRNPYEQYF. This rearrangement joins TRBV13 to TRBJ2-7; D unclear. The CDR3 totals 14 residues. In germline, CDR1 is PRHDT, CDR2 FYEKMQ (reference sequence). The V gene lost 3 bases and the J gene lost 2 bases, with 11 bases spanning the gap.

The CDR3 is CASRRDSSTDTQYF. The CDR3 DNA reads TGTGCCAGCAGAAGGGACAGTAGCACAGATACGCAGTATTTT. The rearrangement uses TRBV21-1 and TRBJ2-3; no check of the table's D call, TRBD1, against the DNA was made. TRBV21-1 is a known pseudogene. This CDR3 has 14 residues.

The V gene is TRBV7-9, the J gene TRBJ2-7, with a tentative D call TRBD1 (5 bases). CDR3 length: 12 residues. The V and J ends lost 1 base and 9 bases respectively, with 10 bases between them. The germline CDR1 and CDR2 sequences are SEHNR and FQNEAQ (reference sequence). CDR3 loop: CASSLVDSWQYF. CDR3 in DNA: TGTGCCAGCAGCTTAGTCGACAGCTGGCAGTACTTC.

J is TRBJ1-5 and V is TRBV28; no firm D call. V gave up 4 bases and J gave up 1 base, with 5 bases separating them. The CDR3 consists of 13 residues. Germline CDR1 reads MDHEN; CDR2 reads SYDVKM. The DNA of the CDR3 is TGTGCCAGCAGTTCCGGGAGCAATCAGCCCCAGCATTTT. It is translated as CASSSGSNQPQHF.

This chain's CDR3 is CASSEDGTASYEQYF. The CDR3 DNA reads TGTGCCAGCAGCGAGGACGGGACAGCGTCCTACGAGCAGTACTTC. The chain combines TRBV6-1 with TRBJ2-7; 7 bases are a match to TRBD1. The V and J ends lost 6 bases and 1 base, in that order; junction bases with no gene match: 9. CDR3 length equals 15 residues. Germline V gene data show CDR1 as MNHNS and CDR2 as SASEGT.

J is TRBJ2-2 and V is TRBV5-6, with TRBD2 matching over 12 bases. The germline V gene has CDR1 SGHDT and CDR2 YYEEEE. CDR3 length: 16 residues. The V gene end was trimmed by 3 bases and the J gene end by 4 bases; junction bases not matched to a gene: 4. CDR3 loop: CASSWELAGGTGELFF. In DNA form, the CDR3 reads TGTGCCAGCAGCTGGGAACTAGCGGGGGGCACCGGGGAGCTGTTTTTT. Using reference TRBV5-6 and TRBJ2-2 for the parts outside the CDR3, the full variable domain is DAGVTQSPTHLIKTRGQQVTLRCSPKSGHDTVSWYQQALGQGPQFIFQYYEEEERQRGNFPDRFSGHQFPNYSSELNVNALLLGDSALYLCASSWELAGGTGELFFGEGSRLTVL.

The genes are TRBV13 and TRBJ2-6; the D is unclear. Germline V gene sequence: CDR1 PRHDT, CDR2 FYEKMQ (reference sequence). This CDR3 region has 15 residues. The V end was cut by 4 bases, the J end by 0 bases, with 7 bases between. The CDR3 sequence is CASSSLLSGANVLTF. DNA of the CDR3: TGTGCCAGCAGCTCCCTCCTCTCTGGGGCCAACGTCCTGACTTTC.

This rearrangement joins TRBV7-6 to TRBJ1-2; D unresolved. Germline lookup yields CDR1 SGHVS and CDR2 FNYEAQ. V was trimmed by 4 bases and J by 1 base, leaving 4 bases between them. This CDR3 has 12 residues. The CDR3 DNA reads TGTGCCAGCAGCTCCCGTAACTATGGCTACACCTTC. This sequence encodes CASSSRNYGYTF.

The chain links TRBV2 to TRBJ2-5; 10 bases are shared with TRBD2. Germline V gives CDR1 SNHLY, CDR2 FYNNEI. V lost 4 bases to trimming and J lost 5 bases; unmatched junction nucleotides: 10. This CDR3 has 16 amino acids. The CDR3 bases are TGTGCCAGCAGTGGGTCCCTAGCGGGAGTCGAGGAGACCCAGTACTTC. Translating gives CASSGSLAGVEETQYF.

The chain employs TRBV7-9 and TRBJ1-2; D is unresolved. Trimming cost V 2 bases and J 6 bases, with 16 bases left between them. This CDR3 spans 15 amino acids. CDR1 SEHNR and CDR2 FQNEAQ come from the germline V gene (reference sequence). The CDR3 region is CASSLSAGGPHGYTF. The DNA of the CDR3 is TGTGCCAGCAGCTTAAGCGCTGGAGGGCCCCATGGCTACACCTTC.

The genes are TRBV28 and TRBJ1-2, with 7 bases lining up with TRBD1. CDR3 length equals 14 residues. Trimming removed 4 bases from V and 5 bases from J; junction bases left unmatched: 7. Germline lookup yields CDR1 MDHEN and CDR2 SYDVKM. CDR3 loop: CASSSQTGSYGYTF. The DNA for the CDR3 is TGTGCCAGCAGTTCCCAGACAGGGAGTTATGGCTACACCTTC.

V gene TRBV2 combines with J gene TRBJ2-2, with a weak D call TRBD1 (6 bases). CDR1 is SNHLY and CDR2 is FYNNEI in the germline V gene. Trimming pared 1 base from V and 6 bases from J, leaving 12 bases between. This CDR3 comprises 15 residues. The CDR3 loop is CASSEGGTSAGELFF. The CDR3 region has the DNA TGTGCCAGCAGTGAAGGGGGGACAAGTGCCGGGGAGCTGTTTTTT. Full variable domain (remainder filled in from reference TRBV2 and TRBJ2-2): EPEVTQTPSHQVTQMGQEVILRCVPISNHLYFYWYRQILGQKVEFLVSFYNNEISEKSEIFDDQFSVERPDGSNFTLKIRSTKLEDSAMYFCASSEGGTSAGELFFGEGSRLTVL.

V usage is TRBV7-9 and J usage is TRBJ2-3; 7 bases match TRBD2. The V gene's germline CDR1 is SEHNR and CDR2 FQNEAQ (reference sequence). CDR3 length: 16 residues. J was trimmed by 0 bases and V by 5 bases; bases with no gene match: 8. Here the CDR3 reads CASSTLAGPSTDTQYF. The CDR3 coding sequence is TGTGCCAGCAGCACCTTAGCGGGCCCCAGCACAGATACGCAGTATTTT.

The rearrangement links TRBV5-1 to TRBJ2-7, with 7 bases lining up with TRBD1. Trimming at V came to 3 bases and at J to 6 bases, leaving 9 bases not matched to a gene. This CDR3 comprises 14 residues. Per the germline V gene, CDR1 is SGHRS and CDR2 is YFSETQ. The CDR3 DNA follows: TGCGCCAGCAGCTGGGGCAGGGGGAGAGTCGAGCAGTACTTC. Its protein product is CASSWGRGRVEQYF.

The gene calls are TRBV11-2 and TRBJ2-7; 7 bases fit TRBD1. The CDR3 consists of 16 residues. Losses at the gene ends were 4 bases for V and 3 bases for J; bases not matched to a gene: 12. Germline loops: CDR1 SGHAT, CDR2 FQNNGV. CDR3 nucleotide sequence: TGTGCCAGCAGCTGGGGACCCGGGACAGAATTCTACGAGCAGTACTTC. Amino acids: CASSWGPGTEFYEQYF.

Written as DNA, the CDR3 is TGTGCCAGCACCCCGGGATTCTTCCAAGAAAAACTGTTTTTT. This encodes CASTPGFFQEKLFF. The rearrangement joins TRBV25-1 to TRBJ1-4; D is ambiguous. CDR1 MGHDK and CDR2 SYGVNS come from the germline V gene. Trimming took 7 bases from V and 8 from J, leaving 17 bases between them. The CDR3 totals 14 residues. The entire variable domain, with the rest obtained from reference TRBV25-1 and TRBJ1-4, is as follows: EADIYQTPRYLVIGTGKKITLECSQTMGHDKMYWYQQDPGMELHLIHYSYGVNSTEKGDLSSESTVSRIRTEHFPLTLESARPSHTSQYLCASTPGFFQEKLFFGSGTQLSVL.

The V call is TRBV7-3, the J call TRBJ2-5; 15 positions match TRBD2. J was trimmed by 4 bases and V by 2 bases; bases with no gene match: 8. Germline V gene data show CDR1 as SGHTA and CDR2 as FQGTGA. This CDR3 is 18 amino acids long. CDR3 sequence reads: CASSLLGGLAGGRETQYF. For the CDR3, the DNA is TGTGCCAGCAGCTTATTGGGCGGACTAGCGGGAGGGAGAGAGACCCAGTACTTC.

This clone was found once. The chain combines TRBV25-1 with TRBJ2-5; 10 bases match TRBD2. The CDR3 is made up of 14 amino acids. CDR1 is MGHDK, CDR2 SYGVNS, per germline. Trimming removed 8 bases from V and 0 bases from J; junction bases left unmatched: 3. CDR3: CASQREGYQETQYF. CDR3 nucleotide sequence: TGTGCCAGCCAGCGGGAGGGGTACCAAGAGACCCAGTACTTC.

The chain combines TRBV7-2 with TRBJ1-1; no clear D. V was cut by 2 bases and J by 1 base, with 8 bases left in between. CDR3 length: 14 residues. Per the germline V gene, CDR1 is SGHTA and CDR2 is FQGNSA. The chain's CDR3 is CASSLREQNTEAFF. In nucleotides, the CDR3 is TGTGCCAGCAGCTTACGAGAGCAGAACACTGAAGCTTTCTTT.

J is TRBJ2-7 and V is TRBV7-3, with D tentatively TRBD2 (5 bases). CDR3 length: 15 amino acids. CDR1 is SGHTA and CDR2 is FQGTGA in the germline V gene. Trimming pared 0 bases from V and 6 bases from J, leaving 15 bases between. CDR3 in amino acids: CASSLTYEDLGEQYF. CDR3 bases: TGTGCCAGCAGCTTAACATATGAGGACTTGGGCGAGCAGTACTTC.

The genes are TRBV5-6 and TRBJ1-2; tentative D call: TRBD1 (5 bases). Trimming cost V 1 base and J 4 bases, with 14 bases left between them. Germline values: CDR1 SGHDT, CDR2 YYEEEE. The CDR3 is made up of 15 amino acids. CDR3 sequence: CASSLPQGIFYGYTF. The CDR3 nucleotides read TGTGCCAGCAGCTTGCCCCAGGGAATCTTCTATGGCTACACCTTC. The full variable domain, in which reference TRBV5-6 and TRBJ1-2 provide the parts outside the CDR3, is DAGVTQSPTHLIKTRGQQVTLRCSPKSGHDTVSWYQQALGQGPQFIFQYYEEEERQRGNFPDRFSGHQFPNYSSELNVNALLLGDSALYLCASSLPQGIFYGYTFGSGTRLTVV.

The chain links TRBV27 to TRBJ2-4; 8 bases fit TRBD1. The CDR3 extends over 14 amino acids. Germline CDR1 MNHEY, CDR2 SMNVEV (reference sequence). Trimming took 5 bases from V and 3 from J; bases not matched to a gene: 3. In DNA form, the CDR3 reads TGTGCCAGCAGTGCAGACAGGGGCAAAAACATTCAGTACTTC. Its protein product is CASSADRGKNIQYF.